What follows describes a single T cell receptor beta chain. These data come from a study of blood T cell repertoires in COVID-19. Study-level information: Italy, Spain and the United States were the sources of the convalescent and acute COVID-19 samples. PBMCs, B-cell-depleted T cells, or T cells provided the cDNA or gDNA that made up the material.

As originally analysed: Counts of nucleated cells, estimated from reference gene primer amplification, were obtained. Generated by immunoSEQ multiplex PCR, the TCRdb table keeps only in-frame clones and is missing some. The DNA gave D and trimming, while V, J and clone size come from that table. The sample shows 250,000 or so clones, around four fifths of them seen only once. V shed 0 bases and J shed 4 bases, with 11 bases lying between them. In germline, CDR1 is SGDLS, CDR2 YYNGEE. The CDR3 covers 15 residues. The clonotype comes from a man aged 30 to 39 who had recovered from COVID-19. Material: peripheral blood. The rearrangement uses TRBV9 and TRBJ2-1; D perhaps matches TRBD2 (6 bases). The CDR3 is CASSVARGPYNEQFF. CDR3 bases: TGTGCCAGCAGCGTAGCGCGGGGACCTTACAATGAGCAGTTCTTC.